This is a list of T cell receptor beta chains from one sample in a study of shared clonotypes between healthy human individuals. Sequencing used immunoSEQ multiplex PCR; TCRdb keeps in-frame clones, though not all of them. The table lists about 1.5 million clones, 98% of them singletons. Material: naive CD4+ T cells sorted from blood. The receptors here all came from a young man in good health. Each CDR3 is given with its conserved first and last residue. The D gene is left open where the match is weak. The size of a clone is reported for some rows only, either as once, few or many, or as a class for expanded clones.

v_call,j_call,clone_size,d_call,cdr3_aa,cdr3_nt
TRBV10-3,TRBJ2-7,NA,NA,CAISESTGGRYEQYF,TGTGCCATCAGTGAGTCGACCGGCGGCCGCTACGAGCAGTACTTC
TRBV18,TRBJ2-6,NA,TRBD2,CASSPLPGGSSGANVLTF,TGTGCCAGCTCACCACTTCCGGGGGGTAGTTCTGGGGCCAACGTCCTGACTTTC
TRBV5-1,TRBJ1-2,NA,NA,CASSLDAANYGYTF,TGCGCCAGCAGCTTGGATGCAGCTAACTATGGCTACACCTTC
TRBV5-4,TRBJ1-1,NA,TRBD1,CASSSLTRDRAEAFF,TGTGCCAGCAGCTCTTTAACCCGGGACAGGGCTGAAGCTTTCTTT
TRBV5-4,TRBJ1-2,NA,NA,CASSPAPVGAHGYTF,TGTGCCAGCAGCCCGGCTCCGGTAGGGGCCCATGGCTACACCTTC
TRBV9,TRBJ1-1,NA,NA,CASSVVGGRKTEAFF,TGTGCCAGCAGCGTAGTAGGGGGGCGCAAAACCGAAGCTTTCTTT
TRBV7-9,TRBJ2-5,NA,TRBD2,CASSPSGRRETQYF,TGTGCCAGCAGCCCAAGCGGGAGAAGAGAGACCCAGTACTTC
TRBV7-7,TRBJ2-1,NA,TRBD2,CASSPLGGGNEQFF,TGTGCTAGCAGCCCACTGGGGGGGGGCAATGAGCAGTTCTTC
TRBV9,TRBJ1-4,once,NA,CASSVGDATNEKLFF,TGTGCCAGCAGCGTGGGAGATGCAACTAATGAAAAACTGTTTTTT
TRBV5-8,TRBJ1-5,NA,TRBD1,CASSWDRAQPQHF,TGTGCCAGCAGTTGGGACAGGGCCCAGCCCCAGCATTTT
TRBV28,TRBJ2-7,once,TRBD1,CASSLLPGDRGSYEQYF,TGTGCCAGCAGTCTCTTGCCGGGGGACAGGGGATCCTACGAGCAGTACTTC
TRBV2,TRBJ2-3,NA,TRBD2,CAGRLADTQYF,TGTGCCGGTCGACTAGCCGATACGCAGTATTTT
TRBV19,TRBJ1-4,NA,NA,CASSIGAPPGEKLFF,TGTGCCAGTAGTATCGGGGCTCCTCCAGGGGAAAAACTGTTTTTT
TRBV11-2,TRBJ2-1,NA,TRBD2,CASSSLLGGRTYNEQFF,TGTGCCAGCAGCTCGCTTTTGGGAGGGAGGACCTACAATGAGCAGTTCTTC
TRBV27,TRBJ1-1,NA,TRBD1,CASSLSPYRPGQGNTEAFF,TGTGCCAGCAGTTTATCTCCATACCGACCGGGACAGGGGAACACTGAAGCTTTCTTT
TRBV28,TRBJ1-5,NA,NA,CASSFPNQPQHF,TGTGCCAGCAGTTTCCCCAATCAGCCCCAGCATTTT
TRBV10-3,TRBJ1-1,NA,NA,CAIKPGVNTEAFF,TGTGCCATCAAGCCGGGGGTGAACACTGAAGCTTTCTTT
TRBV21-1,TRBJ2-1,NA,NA,CASSKSIPPDEQFF,TGTGCCAGCAGCAAGTCCATTCCCCCCGATGAGCAGTTCTTC
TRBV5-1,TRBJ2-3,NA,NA,CASSLNTDTQYF,TGCGCCAGCAGCTTGAACACAGATACGCAGTATTTT
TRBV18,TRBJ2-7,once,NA,CASSPTSAYEQYF,TGTGCCAGCTCACCAACTTCCGCCTACGAGCAGTACTTC
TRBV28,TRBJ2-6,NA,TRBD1,CASSWGNTGGASGANVLTF,TGTGCCAGCAGTTGGGGTAATACAGGGGGCGCATCCGGGGCCAACGTCCTGACTTTC
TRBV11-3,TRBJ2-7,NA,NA,CASSIQQGYEQYF,TGTGCCAGCAGCATTCAACAGGGCTACGAGCAGTACTTC
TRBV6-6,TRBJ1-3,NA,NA,CASSPGLPIYF,TGTGCCAGCAGTCCCGGTTTACCCATATATTTT
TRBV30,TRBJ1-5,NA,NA,CAWSLGSNQPQHF,TGTGCCTGGAGTCTGGGGAGCAATCAGCCCCAGCATTTT
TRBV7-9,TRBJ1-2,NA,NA,CASSLTAGFYNGYTF,TGTGCCAGCAGCCTAACTGCAGGGTTTTATAATGGCTACACCTTC
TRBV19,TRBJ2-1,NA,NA,CASSINGGPNNEQFF,TGTGCCAGTAGTATAAACGGGGGCCCTAACAATGAGCAGTTCTTC
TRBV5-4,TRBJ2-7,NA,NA,CASSFGGYEQYF,TGTGCCAGCAGCTTTGGAGGTTACGAGCAGTACTTC
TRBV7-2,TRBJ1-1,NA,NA,CASSQMRRNTEAFF,TGTGCCAGCAGCCAAATGAGAAGGAACACTGAAGCTTTCTTT
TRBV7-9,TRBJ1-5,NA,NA,CASSTAGNQPQHF,TGTGCCAGCAGCACGGCAGGCAATCAGCCCCAGCATTTT
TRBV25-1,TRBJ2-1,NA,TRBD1,CASSVGGQGNNEQFF,TGTGCCAGCAGTGTGGGGGGACAGGGAAACAATGAGCAGTTCTTC
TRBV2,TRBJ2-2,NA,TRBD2,CASSPGLALPGELFF,TGTGCCAGCAGCCCGGGACTAGCCCTACCCGGGGAGCTGTTTTTT
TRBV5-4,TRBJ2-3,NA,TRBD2,CASRLRGSTDTQYF,TGTGCCAGCAGACTGCGGGGGAGCACAGATACGCAGTATTTT
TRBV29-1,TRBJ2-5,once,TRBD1,CSVTGGETQYF,TGCAGCGTGACAGGGGGGGAGACCCAGTACTTC
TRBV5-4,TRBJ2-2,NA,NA,CASIPPGRRLGTGELFF,TGTGCCAGCATCCCCCCGGGGCGCCGTTTGGGGACCGGGGAGCTGTTTTTT
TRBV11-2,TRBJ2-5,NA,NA,CASSLGELGTQYF,TGTGCCAGCAGCCTCGGGGAGCTAGGGACCCAGTACTTC
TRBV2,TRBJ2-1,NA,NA,CASRPGLIYNEQFF,TGTGCCAGCAGACCGGGACTCATATACAATGAGCAGTTCTTC
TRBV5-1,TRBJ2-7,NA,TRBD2,CASSNSGSYEQYF,TGCGCCAGCAGTAATAGCGGGTCCTACGAGCAGTACTTC
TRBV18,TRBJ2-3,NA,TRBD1,CASSPLQWTGGTDTQYF,TGTGCCAGCTCACCACTTCAGTGGACAGGGGGCACAGATACGCAGTATTTT
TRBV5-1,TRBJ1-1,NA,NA,CASSSRAPRFGTEAFF,TGCGCCAGCAGCTCGCGGGCCCCCAGGTTCGGCACTGAAGCTTTCTTT
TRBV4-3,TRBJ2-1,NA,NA,CASSQGMRSPPYNEQFF,TGCGCCAGCAGCCAAGGCATGAGGTCCCCACCCTACAATGAGCAGTTCTTC
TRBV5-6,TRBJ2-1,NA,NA,CASSFRVLNEQFF,TGTGCCAGCAGCTTCAGGGTTCTAAATGAGCAGTTCTTC
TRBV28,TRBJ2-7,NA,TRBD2,CAIKGVGLADGSYEQYF,TGTGCCATAAAAGGGGTGGGACTAGCGGACGGTTCCTACGAGCAGTACTTC
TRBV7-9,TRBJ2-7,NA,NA,CASSLDRGHAHEQYF,TGTGCCAGCAGCTTAGATAGGGGCCACGCCCACGAGCAGTACTTC
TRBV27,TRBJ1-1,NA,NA,CASSFRVGTEAFF,TGTGCCAGCAGTTTCAGGGTAGGCACTGAAGCTTTCTTT
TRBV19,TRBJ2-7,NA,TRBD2,CATSGGSHEQYF,TGTGCCACCAGCGGGGGCTCCCACGAGCAGTACTTC
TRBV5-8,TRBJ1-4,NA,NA,CASSLVHGQIEKLFF,TGTGCCAGCAGCTTGGTTCACGGACAGATTGAAAAACTGTTTTTT
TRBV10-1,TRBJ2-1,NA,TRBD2,CASSKNNPGLAGAYNEQFF,TGCGCCAGCAGTAAAAATAATCCGGGACTAGCGGGAGCCTACAATGAGCAGTTCTTC
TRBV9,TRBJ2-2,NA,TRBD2,CASSPRGGGTGELFF,TGTGCCAGCAGCCCGCGGGGGGGCGGGACCGGGGAGCTGTTTTTT
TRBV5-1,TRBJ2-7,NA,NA,CASSLAYTTYEQYF,TGCGCCAGCAGCTTAGCTTACACGACCTACGAGCAGTACTTC
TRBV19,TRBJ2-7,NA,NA,CASSIPPGQEQYF,TGTGCCAGTAGTATACCCCCCGGACAGGAGCAGTACTTC
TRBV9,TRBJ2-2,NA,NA,CASSARNTGELFF,TGTGCCAGCAGCGCCAGAAACACCGGGGAGCTGTTTTTT
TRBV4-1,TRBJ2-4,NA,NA,CASSQDPGYKNIQYF,TGCGCCAGCAGCCAAGATCCAGGATATAAAAACATTCAGTACTTC
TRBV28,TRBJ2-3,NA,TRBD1,CASSLSGQGLTDTQYF,TGTGCCAGCAGTTTATCGGGACAGGGCTTAACAGATACGCAGTATTTT
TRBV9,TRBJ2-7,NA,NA,CASSVATTNYEQYF,TGTGCCAGCAGCGTAGCTACCACGAACTACGAGCAGTACTTC
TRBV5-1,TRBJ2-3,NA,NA,CASSLAPTGSTDTQYF,TGCGCCAGCAGCTTGGCCCCGACAGGCTCCACAGATACGCAGTATTTT
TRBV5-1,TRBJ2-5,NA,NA,CASTTDRRGETQYF,TGCGCCAGTACGACAGATCGTAGAGGAGAGACCCAGTACTTC
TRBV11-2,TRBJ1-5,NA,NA,CASSLDATQPQHF,TGTGCCAGCAGCTTAGATGCCACTCAGCCCCAGCATTTT